The sequence of this TCR beta chain was determined in a study of T cells after yellow fever vaccination. Study-wide background: When fractions had low cell numbers, they were prepared with SMART-Seq v4 Ultra Low Input.

Comment on this clonotype: The antigen is unknown.

Study outcomes and limitations: Clones from primary vaccination mostly reappeared after the booster (around 96% CD4, over 85% CD8). A weaker secondary response peaked on day 5, the primary on day 15.

The authors made TCR cDNA by 5'RACE template switching, adding a universal primer site and UMIs. TCRdb reprocessed the 5' RACE reads with MiXCR, giving one entry per CDR3 protein. Among hundreds of thousands of distinct CDR3 sequences, roughly an eighth were seen once, and the ten largest hold more than 13%. CDR3 length: 13 amino acids. The germline CDR1 and CDR2 sequences are MDHEN and SYDVKM. The ends were cut back, 7 bases at V and 7 bases at J, with 14 bases in the middle. The sequencing used PBMCs, collected on the day of the yellow fever booster vaccination. This rearrangement joins TRBV28 to TRBJ2-1; D not resolved. The TCR sequence derives from a man under 40 who received the YFV17D yellow fever vaccine. The CDR3 nucleotides read TGTGCCAGCACCTCGGAACGGGCAAATGAGCAGTTCTTC. Its protein product is CASTSERANEQFF.